This T cell receptor (beta chain) is from a study of T cells expressing NK-cell markers. The cDNA for TCR beta came from 5'RACE template switching with UMIs. Following a re-call of the 5' RACE reads, TCRdb has one entry per CDR3 protein and lacks DNA. This sample's table reports 500,000 to 600,000 distinct CDR3 sequences. Germline CDR1 reads ENHRY; CDR2 reads SYGVKD. This CDR3 contains 15 residues. Sequenced: blood T cells: a sorted CD56 or NKG2C T cell subset, CD4+ or CD8+ T cells, or bulk PBMC T cells (not recorded which). The chain uses TRBV10-3 and TRBJ1-6. The clonotype comes from a man between 18 and 29 years old in good health. CDR3: CAITSGISYNSPLHF.